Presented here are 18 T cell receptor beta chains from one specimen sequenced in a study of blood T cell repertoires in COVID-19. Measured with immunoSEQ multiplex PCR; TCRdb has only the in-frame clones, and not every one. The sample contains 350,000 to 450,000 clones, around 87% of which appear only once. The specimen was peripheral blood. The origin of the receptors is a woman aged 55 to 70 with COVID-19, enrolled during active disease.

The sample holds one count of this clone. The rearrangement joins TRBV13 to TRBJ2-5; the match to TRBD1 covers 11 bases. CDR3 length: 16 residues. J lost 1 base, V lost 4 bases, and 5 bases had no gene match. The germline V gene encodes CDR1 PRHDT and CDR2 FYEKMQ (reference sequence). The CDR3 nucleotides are TGTGCCAGCAGCTGGGGTGGACAGGGGGCCCAAGAGACCCAGTACTTC. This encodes CASSWGGQGAQETQYF.

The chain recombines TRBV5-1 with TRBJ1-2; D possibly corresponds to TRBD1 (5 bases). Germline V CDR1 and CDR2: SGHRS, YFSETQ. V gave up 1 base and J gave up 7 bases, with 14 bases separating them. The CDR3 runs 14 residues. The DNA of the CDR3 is TGCGCCAGCAGCTTGACGGGGGACTATGTTGGCTACACCTTC. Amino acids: CASSLTGDYVGYTF.

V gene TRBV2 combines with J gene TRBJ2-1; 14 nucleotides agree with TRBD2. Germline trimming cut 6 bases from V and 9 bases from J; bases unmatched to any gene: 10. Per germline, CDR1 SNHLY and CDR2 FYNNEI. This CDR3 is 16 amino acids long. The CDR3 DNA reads TGTGCCAGCAGAAGCGGGACTAGCGGGGGTTGGGCTGAGCAGTTCTTC. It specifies CASRSGTSGGWAEQFF.

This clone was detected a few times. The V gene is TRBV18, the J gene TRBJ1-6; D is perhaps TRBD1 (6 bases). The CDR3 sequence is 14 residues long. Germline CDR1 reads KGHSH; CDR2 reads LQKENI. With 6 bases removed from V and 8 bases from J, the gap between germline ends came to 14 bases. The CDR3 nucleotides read TGTGCCAGCTCGAACAGGGATGGCGATTCACCCCTCCACTTT. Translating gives CASSNRDGDSPLHF.

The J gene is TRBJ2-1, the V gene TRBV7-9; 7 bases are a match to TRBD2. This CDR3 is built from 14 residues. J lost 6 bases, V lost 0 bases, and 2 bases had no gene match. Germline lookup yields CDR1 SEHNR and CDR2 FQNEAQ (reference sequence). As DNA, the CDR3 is TGTGCCAGCAGCTTAGCGGGGGGGTTCAATGAGCAGTTCTTC. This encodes CASSLAGGFNEQFF.

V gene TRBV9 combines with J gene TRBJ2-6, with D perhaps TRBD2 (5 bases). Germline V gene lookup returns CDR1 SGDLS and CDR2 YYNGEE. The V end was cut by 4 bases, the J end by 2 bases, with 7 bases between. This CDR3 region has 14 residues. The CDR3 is CASSTGAGANVLTF. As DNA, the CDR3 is TGTGCCAGCAGCACCGGGGCTGGGGCCAACGTCCTGACTTTC.

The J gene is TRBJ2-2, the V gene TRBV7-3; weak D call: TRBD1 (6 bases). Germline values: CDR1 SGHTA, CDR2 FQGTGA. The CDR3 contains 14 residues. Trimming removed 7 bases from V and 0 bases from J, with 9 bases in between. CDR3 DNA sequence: TGTGCCAGCAAGGGGACAACGAACACCGGGGAGCTGTTTTTT. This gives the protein CASKGTTNTGELFF.

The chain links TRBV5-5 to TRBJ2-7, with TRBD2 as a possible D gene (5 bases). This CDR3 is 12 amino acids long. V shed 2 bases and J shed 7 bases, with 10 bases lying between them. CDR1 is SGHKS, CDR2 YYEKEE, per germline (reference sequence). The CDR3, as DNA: TGTGCCAGCAGCTTTAGAGGGTTAGAGCAGTACTTC. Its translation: CASSFRGLEQYF.

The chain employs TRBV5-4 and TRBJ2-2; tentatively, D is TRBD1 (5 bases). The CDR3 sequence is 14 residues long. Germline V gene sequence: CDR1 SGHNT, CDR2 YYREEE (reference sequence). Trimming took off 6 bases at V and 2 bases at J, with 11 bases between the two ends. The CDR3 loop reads CASTPRTNTGELFF. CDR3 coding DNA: TGTGCCAGCACCCCGCGGACAAACACCGGGGAGCTGTTTTTT.

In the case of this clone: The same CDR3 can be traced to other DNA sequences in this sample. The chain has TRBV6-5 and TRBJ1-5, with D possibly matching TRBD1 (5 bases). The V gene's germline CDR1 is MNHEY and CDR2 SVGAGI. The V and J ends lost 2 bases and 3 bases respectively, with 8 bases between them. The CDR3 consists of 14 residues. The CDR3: CASSYSRDNQPQHF. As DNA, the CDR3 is TGTGCCAGCAGTTACAGCAGGGACAATCAGCCCCAGCATTTT.

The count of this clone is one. In DNA form, the CDR3 reads TGTGCCAGCAGATATGACAGGAACACTGAAGCTTTCTTT. Translated: CASRYDRNTEAFF. This rearrangement joins TRBV5-5 to TRBJ1-1, with D perhaps TRBD1 (5 bases). In germline, CDR1 is SGHKS, CDR2 YYEKEE (reference sequence). V lost 5 bases to trimming and J lost 1 base, with 9 bases between them. CDR3 length: 13 amino acids.

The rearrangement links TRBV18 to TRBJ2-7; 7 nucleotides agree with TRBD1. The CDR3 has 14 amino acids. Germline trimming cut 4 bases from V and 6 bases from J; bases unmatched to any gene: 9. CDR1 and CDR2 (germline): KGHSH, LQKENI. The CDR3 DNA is TGTGCCAGCTCACAGGGGACAGCGGTCATCGAGCAGTACTTC. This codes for CASSQGTAVIEQYF. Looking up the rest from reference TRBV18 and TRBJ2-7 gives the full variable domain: NAGVMQNPRHLVRRRGQEARLRCSPMKGHSHVYWYRQLPEEGLKFMVYLQKENIIDESGMPKERFSAEFPKEGPSILRIQQVVRGDSAAYFCASSQGTAVIEQYFGPGTRLTVT.

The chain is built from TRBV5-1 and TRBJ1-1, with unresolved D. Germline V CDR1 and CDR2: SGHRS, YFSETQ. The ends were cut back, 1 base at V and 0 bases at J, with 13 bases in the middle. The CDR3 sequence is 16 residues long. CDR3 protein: CASSLQQSLMNTEAFF. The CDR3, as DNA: TGCGCCAGCAGCTTGCAACAGTCCTTGATGAACACTGAAGCTTTCTTT.

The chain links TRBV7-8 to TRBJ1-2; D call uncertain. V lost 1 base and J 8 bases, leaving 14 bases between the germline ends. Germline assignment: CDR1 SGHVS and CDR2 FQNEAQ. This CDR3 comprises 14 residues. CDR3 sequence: CASSLGGSFWGYTF. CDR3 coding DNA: TGTGCCAGCAGCTTAGGCGGCAGCTTTTGGGGCTACACCTTC.

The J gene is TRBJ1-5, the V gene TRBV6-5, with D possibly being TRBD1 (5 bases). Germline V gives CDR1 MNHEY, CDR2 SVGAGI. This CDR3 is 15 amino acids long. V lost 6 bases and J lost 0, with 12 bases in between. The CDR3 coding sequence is TGTGCCAGCAGGGACCAGGGTATTAGCAATCAGCCCCAGCATTTT. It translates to CASRDQGISNQPQHF.

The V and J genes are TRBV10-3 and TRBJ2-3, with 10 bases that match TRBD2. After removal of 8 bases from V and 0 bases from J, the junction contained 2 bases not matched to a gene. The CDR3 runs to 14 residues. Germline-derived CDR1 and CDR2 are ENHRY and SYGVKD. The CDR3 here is CAIGAGGSTDTQYF. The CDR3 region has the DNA TGTGCCATCGGAGCGGGGGGGAGCACAGATACGCAGTATTTT.

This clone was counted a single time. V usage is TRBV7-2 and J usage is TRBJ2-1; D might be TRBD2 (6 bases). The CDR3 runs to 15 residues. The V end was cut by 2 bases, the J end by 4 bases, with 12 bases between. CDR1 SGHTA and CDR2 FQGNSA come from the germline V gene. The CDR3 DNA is TGTGCCAGCAGCTTAAGGCGGGACCCTTACAATGAGCAGTTCTTC. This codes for CASSLRRDPYNEQFF.

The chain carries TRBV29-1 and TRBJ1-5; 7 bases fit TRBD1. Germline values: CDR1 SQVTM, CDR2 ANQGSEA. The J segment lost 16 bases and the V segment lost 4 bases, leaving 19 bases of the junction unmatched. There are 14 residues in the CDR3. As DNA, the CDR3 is TGCAGCGTTGTGGTTGGACAGGCAAACCCGACTCAACATTTT. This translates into CSVVVGQANPTQHF.